This TCR beta chain was sequenced for a study of T-cell reconstitution after alpha-beta-depleted transplantation in children (TCRdb year 2016). About the full investigation: T-cell immune reconstitution after TCRalphabeta/CD19-depleted allogeneic hematopoietic cell transplantation in children was quantitatively tracked in the study by means of TCR repertoire profiling.

Library preparation was by PCR. Data came from an Illumina HiSeq 2500. Molecular barcoding was employed in the preparation of TCR libraries, with unique molecular identifiers being used to normalize TCRbeta repertoire quantification. TCRdb redid the processing of the public reads, applying fastp at Q25 and MiXCR, and retained in-frame beta chains. Each CDR3 protein appears once, grouped with its most common genes and DNA. This sample holds about 610,000 distinct CDR3 sequences; over 9.5% were observed only once. The biggest ten clones account for roughly 4% of the sample. This clonotype was recorded at least ten times. Its antigen specificity is not known. No much larger clone exists at a distance of one base, and base qualities are not known. The germline V and J ends show losses of 0 bases and 4 bases respectively, and no gene match explains 2 bases of the junction. CDR1 and CDR2 were assigned from the germline V gene (reference sequence) as MNHEY and SMNVEV. The CDR3, from cysteine to phenylalanine, totals 14 residues. Only the CDR3 DNA stays, 42 bases, in frame from base 1.

Sequenced material: PBMCs from the stem cell graft donor, taken from the stem cell graft. The chain links TRBV27 with TRBJ1-1, with 7 junctional bases fitting TRBD1. The receptor comes from a human donor who donated a stem cell graft to a child with acute myeloid leukemia. The CDR3 sequence is CASSLSGQITEAFF. The sequenced DNA is TGTGCCAGCAGTTTATCGGGACAGATCACTGAAGCTTTCTTT.